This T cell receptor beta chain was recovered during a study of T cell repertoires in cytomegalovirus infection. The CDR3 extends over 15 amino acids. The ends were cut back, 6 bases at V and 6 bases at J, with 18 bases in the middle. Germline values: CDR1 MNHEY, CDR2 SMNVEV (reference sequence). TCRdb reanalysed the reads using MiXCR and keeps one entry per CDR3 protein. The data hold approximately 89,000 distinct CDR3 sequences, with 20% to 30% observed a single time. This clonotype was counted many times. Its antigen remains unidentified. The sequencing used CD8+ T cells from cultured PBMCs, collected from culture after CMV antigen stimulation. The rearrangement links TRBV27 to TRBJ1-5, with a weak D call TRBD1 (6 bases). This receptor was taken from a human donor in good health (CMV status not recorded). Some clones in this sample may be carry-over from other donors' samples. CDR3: CASRTPGTQGQPQHF. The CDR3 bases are TGTGCCAGCAGGACCCCCGGGACACAGGGTCAGCCCCAGCATTTT.